The 27 T cell receptor beta chains below come from one sample, sequenced in a study of T cell clones after liver transplantation. Assay used: immunoSEQ multiplex PCR; TCRdb lists only in-frame clones, some missing. Of 70,000 or so clones listed, around 92% were seen once; the top ten hold approximately 1%. The specimen comprised CD4+ T cells from blood, sampled around 25 months after liver transplant. The receptors shown here come from a human patient who received a liver transplant. The graft donor may account for some of the T cells.

This clone was detected once. V usage is TRBV30 and J usage is TRBJ2-1, with a tentative D call TRBD2 (6 bases). Germline V lookup: CDR1 GTSNPN, CDR2 SVGIG (reference sequence). The CDR3 contains 11 residues. V lost 3 bases, J lost 15 bases, and 15 bases lay in between. The CDR3 coding sequence is TGTGCCTGGAGGCTGGGGGGAGCGGGGTTCTTC. Translated, it gives CAWRLGGAGFF. Full variable domain (rest looked up from reference TRBV30 and TRBJ2-1): SQTIHQWPATLVQPVGSPLSLECTVEGTSNPNLYWYRQAAGRGLQLLFYSVGIGQISSEVPQNLSASRPQDRQFILSSKKLLLSDSGFYLCAWRLGGAGFFGPGTRLTVL.

The chain uses TRBV28 and TRBJ1-2; 7 positions agree with TRBD1. CDR1 and CDR2 (germline): MDHEN, SYDVKM. There are 14 residues in the CDR3. V lost 6 bases, J lost 4 bases, and 8 bases stayed unmatched. CDR3 region: CASSMTGFLYGYTF. DNA of the CDR3: TGTGCCAGCAGCATGACAGGGTTTCTCTATGGCTACACCTTC.

This rearrangement joins TRBV18 to TRBJ2-7; TRBD2 matches 8 bases. Per the germline V gene, CDR1 is KGHSH and CDR2 is LQKENI. V lost 0 bases, J lost 7 bases, and 5 bases stayed unmatched. CDR3 length equals 14 residues. In DNA form, the CDR3 reads TGTGCCAGCTCACCACCCGGGAGGGCCGGGGAGCAGTACTTC. Encoded protein: CASSPPGRAGEQYF.

CDR3 DNA sequence: TGTGCCATATCGACCTCTCTTGGGGCCAACGTCCTGACTTTC. It is translated as CAISTSLGANVLTF. The chain carries TRBV7-9 and TRBJ2-6; unclear D gene. Deletions cut 10 bases from V and 3 bases from J, with 13 bases between. Germline CDR1 SEHNR, CDR2 FQNEAQ (reference sequence). The CDR3 has 14 residues.

This chain uses TRBV7-9 with TRBJ2-5; 16 bases line up with TRBD2. CDR3 length equals 17 residues. Germline assignment: CDR1 SEHNR and CDR2 FQNEAQ (reference sequence). Trimming removed 4 bases from V and 5 bases from J; junction bases left unmatched: 7. The CDR3 region is CASSSGLAGGPGETQYF. Here the CDR3 DNA reads TGTGCCAGCAGCTCGGGACTAGCGGGAGGGCCGGGTGAGACCCAGTACTTC. The full variable domain, in which reference TRBV7-9 and TRBJ2-5 provide the parts outside the CDR3, is DTGVSQNPRHKITKRGQNVTFRCDPISEHNRLYWYRQTLGQGPEFLTYFQNEAQLEKSRLLSDRFSAERPKGSFSTLEIQRTEQGDSAMYLCASSSGLAGGPGETQYFGPGTRLLVL.

CDR3: CASGPGDRENEQFF. The CDR3 DNA reads as TGCGCCAGCGGTCCCGGCGACAGGGAGAATGAGCAGTTCTTC. The chain joins TRBV5-1 to TRBJ2-1; 7 nucleotides line up with TRBD1. V shed 7 bases, J shed 7 bases, and the junction held 11 bases outside the gene matches. This CDR3 is built from 14 residues. Germline V gene data show CDR1 as SGHRS and CDR2 as YFSETQ.

This chain joins TRBV19 and TRBJ2-3; the match to TRBD1 covers 7 bases. Germline trimming cut 3 bases from V and 2 bases from J; bases unmatched to any gene: 5. Germline V gene sequence: CDR1 LNHDA, CDR2 SQIVND (reference sequence). The CDR3 is 15 amino acids. The CDR3 DNA reads TGTGCCAGTAGTATCGGGACAGCGACCACAGATACGCAGTATTTT. Translation: CASSIGTATTDTQYF.

The rearrangement uses TRBV18 and TRBJ2-7; a weak D match, TRBD1 (6 bases). The CDR3 is 14 amino acids. With 3 bases removed from V and 2 bases from J, the gap between germline ends came to 11 bases. Germline values: CDR1 KGHSH, CDR2 LQKENI. The CDR3 nucleotides read TGTGCCAGCTCACCCTTTAGGGACACCTACGAGCAGTACTTC. It yields the protein CASSPFRDTYEQYF. The full variable domain, with the rest looked up from reference TRBV18 and TRBJ2-7, is NAGVMQNPRHLVRRRGQEARLRCSPMKGHSHVYWYRQLPEEGLKFMVYLQKENIIDESGMPKERFSAEFPKEGPSILRIQQVVRGDSAAYFCASSPFRDTYEQYFGPGTRLTVT.

This clone was detected only once. The gene calls are TRBV13 and TRBJ2-3; the D is unclear. The CDR3 has 14 residues. Trimming took 5 bases from V and 1 from J, leaving 10 bases between them. Germline CDR1 reads PRHDT; CDR2 reads FYEKMQ (reference sequence). The CDR3 is CASSLVAGTDTQYF. The DNA for the CDR3 is TGTGCCAGCAGCCTCGTGGCGGGCACAGATACGCAGTATTTT.

The J gene is TRBJ2-2, the V gene TRBV6-5; D not resolved. The CDR3 runs 12 residues. Deletions cut 10 bases from V and 0 bases from J, with 6 bases between. Germline-derived CDR1 and CDR2 are MNHEY and SVGAGI. The chain's CDR3 is CAIRANTGELFF. The CDR3 nucleotides are TGTGCCATCCGGGCGAACACCGGGGAGCTGTTTTTT.

The V and J genes are TRBV7-8 and TRBJ2-7; 10 nucleotides match TRBD2. The junction had 16 bases not matched to a gene; V was cut back by 5 bases and J by 3 bases. CDR1 and CDR2 from the germline V gene are SGHVS and FQNEAQ. This CDR3 is built from 18 residues. CDR3 in amino acids: CASSLMGLASTQYYEQYF. CDR3 bases: TGTGCCAGCAGCCTTATGGGACTAGCGTCTACTCAATACTACGAGCAGTACTTC.

The chain employs TRBV10-3 and TRBJ2-7, with TRBD1 as a possible D gene (6 bases). The CDR3 totals 12 residues. Germline V gene data show CDR1 as ENHRY and CDR2 as SYGVKD. The V gene lost 6 bases and the J gene lost 6 bases, with 12 bases spanning the gap. CDR3 sequence: CAISRGGSEQYF. CDR3 coding DNA: TGTGCCATCAGCAGGGGCGGGTCCGAGCAGTACTTC.

This chain uses TRBV2 with TRBJ1-2; the match to TRBD1 covers 8 bases. The V gene end was trimmed by 2 bases and the J gene end by 7 bases; junction bases not matched to a gene: 9. This CDR3 spans 15 amino acids. Germline assignment: CDR1 SNHLY and CDR2 FYNNEI. The CDR3 loop reads CASSENTGGVFGYTF. The CDR3 nucleotides read TGTGCCAGCAGTGAAAATACAGGGGGTGTCTTTGGCTACACCTTC.

The gene calls are TRBV6-1 and TRBJ2-1, with TRBD1 as a possible D gene (6 bases). CDR1 and CDR2 (germline): MNHNS, SASEGT. V was pared by 6 bases and J by 1 base, with 13 bases between. This CDR3 contains 15 residues. CDR3 residues: CASRELRGSYNEQFF. CDR3 coding DNA: TGTGCCAGCAGGGAACTCAGGGGATCCTACAATGAGCAGTTCTTC.

The rearrangement joins TRBV18 to TRBJ1-6, with no clear D. The CDR3 totals 12 residues. The V end was cut by 3 bases, the J end by 10 bases, with 7 bases between. CDR1 and CDR2 (germline): KGHSH, LQKENI. Here the CDR3 DNA reads TGTGCCAGCTCACCTCCGGGATCACCCCTCCACTTT. As protein: CASSPPGSPLHF.

The chain is built from TRBV28 and TRBJ2-7, with D possibly being TRBD1 (6 bases). CDR1 and CDR2 (germline): MDHEN, SYDVKM. The germline V and J ends were trimmed by 7 bases and 4 bases, with 20 bases remaining between them. The CDR3 contains 15 residues. CDR3 loop: CASKTNDRTFYEQYF. In DNA form, the CDR3 reads TGTGCCAGCAAGACAAACGACAGGACCTTTTACGAGCAGTACTTC.

The rearrangement joins TRBV7-3 to TRBJ2-7; 9 positions match TRBD2. CDR1 and CDR2 (germline): SGHTA, FQGTGA. Trimming removed 5 bases from V and 3 bases from J; junction bases left unmatched: 2. CDR3 length equals 13 residues. The CDR3 region has the DNA TGTGCCAGCAGCGCGACTAGCGGCTACGAGCAGTACTTC. This translates into CASSATSGYEQYF.

V gene TRBV11-3 combines with J gene TRBJ2-7; 7 bases line up with TRBD2. Germline V gives CDR1 SGHNT, CDR2 YENEEA. Losses at the gene ends were 3 bases for V and 3 bases for J; bases not matched to a gene: 5. CDR3 length: 14 residues. The CDR3 loop reads CASSLREIFYEQYF. In DNA, the CDR3 is TGTGCCAGCAGCTTGCGGGAGATTTTCTACGAGCAGTACTTC.

The V and J genes are TRBV7-8 and TRBJ2-5; a possible D gene is TRBD2 (5 bases). CDR3 length: 18 amino acids. Trimming removed 1 base from V and 0 bases from J, with 18 bases in between. The V gene's germline CDR1 is SGHVS and CDR2 FQNEAQ. CDR3 sequence (DNA): TGTGCCAGCAGCTTAGTGGGGATACCCCGGGGAAACCAAGAGACCCAGTACTTC. It translates to CASSLVGIPRGNQETQYF.

This chain links TRBV11-2 with TRBJ2-7; D gene ambiguous. Germline V lookup: CDR1 SGHAT, CDR2 FQNNGV. V dropped 3 bases and J dropped 2 bases, with 14 bases sitting between them. The CDR3 is 15 residues long. Here the CDR3 DNA reads TGTGCCAGCAGCTTTGGTACAGTCTATACCTACGAGCAGTACTTC. Translation gives CASSFGTVYTYEQYF.

This chain joins TRBV5-1 and TRBJ2-2; D is possibly TRBD1 (5 bases). V was trimmed by 0 bases and J by 6 bases, leaving 9 bases between them. This CDR3 spans 14 amino acids. In germline, CDR1 is SGHRS, CDR2 YFSETQ. The CDR3 sequence: CASSLVSRAGELFF. Here the CDR3 DNA reads TGCGCCAGCAGCTTGGTGTCCAGGGCCGGGGAGCTGTTTTTT.

Written as DNA, the CDR3 is TGTGCCAGCAGTCTACGACAGACTAGCACAGATACGCAGTATTTT. It translates to CASSLRQTSTDTQYF. The V gene is TRBV6-5, the J gene TRBJ2-3; TRBD1 is a possible D gene (5 bases). The CDR3 sequence is 15 residues long. Looked up from germline, CDR1 is MNHEY and CDR2 is SVGAGI. The germline V and J ends were trimmed by 5 bases and 0 bases, with 12 bases remaining between them.

The chain employs TRBV5-1 and TRBJ1-4; 7 nucleotides match TRBD1. The CDR3 has 13 amino acids. Losses at the gene ends were 0 bases for V and 7 bases for J; bases not matched to a gene: 0. Germline CDR1 and CDR2: SGHRS and YFSETQ. CDR3 loop: CASSLGTGEKLFF. The DNA for the CDR3 is TGCGCCAGCAGCTTGGGGACAGGTGAAAAACTGTTTTTT.

This chain uses TRBV6-4 with TRBJ1-1; perhaps TRBD1 as D (6 bases). Trimming removed 0 bases from V and 0 bases from J, with 11 bases in between. Germline CDR1 is MRHNA and CDR2 is SNTAGT. CDR3 length equals 16 residues. The CDR3 protein is CASSDSPDSMNTEAFF. For the CDR3, the DNA is TGTGCCAGCAGTGACTCTCCGGACAGCATGAACACTGAAGCTTTCTTT.

The V gene is TRBV9, the J gene TRBJ2-2; tentatively, D is TRBD1 (5 bases). The CDR3 has 17 residues. Deletions cut 0 bases from V and 2 bases from J, with 14 bases between. Per the germline V gene, CDR1 is SGDLS and CDR2 is YYNGEE. This CDR3 is CASSVDRGSFNTGELFF. DNA of the CDR3: TGTGCCAGCAGCGTAGATAGGGGATCTTTCAACACCGGGGAGCTGTTTTTT.

V and J are TRBV28 and TRBJ1-5; D may be TRBD1 (6 bases). Germline lookup yields CDR1 MDHEN and CDR2 SYDVKM. This CDR3 has 14 residues. Trimming shortened V by 6 bases and J by 2 bases, and 11 bases separated the two germline ends. DNA of the CDR3: TGTGCCAGCAGCCTTGGGGGGCGCAATCAGCCCCAGCATTTT. Amino acid sequence: CASSLGGRNQPQHF.

This chain joins TRBV7-2 and TRBJ2-7; D unresolved. Looked up from germline, CDR1 is SGHTA and CDR2 is FQGNSA. Trimming cost V 5 bases and J 5 bases, with 13 bases left between them. The CDR3 sequence is 13 residues long. CDR3 nucleotide sequence: TGTGCCAGCAGCCCCCGCCGGGCCCACGAGCAGTACTTC. As protein: CASSPRRAHEQYF.